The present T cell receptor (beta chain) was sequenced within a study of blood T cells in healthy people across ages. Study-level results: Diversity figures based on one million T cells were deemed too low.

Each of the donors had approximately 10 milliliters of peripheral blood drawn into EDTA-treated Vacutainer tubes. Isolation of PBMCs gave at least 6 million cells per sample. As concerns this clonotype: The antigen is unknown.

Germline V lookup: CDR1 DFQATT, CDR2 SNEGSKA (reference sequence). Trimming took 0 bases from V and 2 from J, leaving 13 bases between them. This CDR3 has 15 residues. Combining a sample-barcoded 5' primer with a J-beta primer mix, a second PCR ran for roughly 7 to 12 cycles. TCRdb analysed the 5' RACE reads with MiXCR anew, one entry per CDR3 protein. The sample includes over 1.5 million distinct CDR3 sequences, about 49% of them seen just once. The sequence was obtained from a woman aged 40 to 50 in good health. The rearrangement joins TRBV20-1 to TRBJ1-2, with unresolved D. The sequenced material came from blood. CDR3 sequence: CSARESSIRNYGYTF. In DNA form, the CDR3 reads TGCAGTGCTAGAGAGAGTTCTATACGAAACTATGGCTACACCTTC.